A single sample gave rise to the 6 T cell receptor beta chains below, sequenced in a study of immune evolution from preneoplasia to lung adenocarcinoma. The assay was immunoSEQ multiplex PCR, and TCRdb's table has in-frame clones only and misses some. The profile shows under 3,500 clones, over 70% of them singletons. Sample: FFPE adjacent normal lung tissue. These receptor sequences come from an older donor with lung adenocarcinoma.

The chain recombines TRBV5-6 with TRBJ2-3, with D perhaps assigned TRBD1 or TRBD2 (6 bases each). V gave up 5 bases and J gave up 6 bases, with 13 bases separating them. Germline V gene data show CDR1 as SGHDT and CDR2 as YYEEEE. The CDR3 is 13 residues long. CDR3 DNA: TGTGCCAGCAGAAAAAAAGGGGGGGATACGCAGTATTTT. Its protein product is CASRKKGGDTQYF.

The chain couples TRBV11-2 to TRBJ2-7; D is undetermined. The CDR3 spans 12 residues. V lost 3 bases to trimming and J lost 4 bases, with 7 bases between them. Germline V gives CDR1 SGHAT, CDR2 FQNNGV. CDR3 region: CASSFEGYEQYF. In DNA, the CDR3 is TGTGCCAGCAGCTTCGAAGGATACGAGCAGTACTTC.

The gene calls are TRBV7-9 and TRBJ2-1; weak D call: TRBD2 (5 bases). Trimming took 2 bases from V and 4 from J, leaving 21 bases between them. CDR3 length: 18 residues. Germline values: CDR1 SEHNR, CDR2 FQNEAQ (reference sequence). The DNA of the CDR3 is TGTGCCAGCAGCTTATATCACCGCGCTACCCCGGGGTACAATGAGCAGTTCTTC. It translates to CASSLYHRATPGYNEQFF. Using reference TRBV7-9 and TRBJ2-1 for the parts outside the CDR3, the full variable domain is DTGVSQNPRHKITKRGQNVTFRCDPISEHNRLYWYRQTLGQGPEFLTYFQNEAQLEKSRLLSDRFSAERPKGSFSTLEIQRTEQGDSAMYLCASSLYHRATPGYNEQFFGPGTRLTVL.

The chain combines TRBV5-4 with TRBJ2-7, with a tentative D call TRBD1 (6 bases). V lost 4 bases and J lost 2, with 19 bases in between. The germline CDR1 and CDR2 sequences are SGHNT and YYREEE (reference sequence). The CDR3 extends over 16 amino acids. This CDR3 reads CASSVRQAEPAYEQYF. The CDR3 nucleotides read TGTGCCAGCAGCGTACGACAGGCGGAGCCGGCCTACGAGCAGTACTTC.

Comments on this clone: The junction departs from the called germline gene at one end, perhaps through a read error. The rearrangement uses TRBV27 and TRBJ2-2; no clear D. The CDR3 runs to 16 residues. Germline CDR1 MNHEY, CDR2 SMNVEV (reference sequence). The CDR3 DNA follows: TGTGCCAGCAGTGTATCCGCAGGTTGGAACACCGGGGAGCTGTTTTTT. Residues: CASSVSAGWNTGELFF.

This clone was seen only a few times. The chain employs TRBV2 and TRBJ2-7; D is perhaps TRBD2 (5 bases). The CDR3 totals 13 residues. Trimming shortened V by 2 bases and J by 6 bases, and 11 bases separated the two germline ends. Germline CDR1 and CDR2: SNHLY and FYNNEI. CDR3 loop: CASSERDRGEQYF. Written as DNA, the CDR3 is TGTGCCAGCAGTGAACGGGATCGGGGCGAGCAGTACTTC.